Listed below are T cell receptor beta chains from one sample, sequenced in a study of regulatory T cells in long-lasting Graves disease. TCRdb itself ran the multiplex PCR reads through MiXCR, one entry per CDR3 protein. The sample yields about half a million distinct CDR3 sequences, 9.5% to 15% seen once. The sample was also reused in another study, on T cells in Graves' hyperthyroidism and ophthalmopathy.

The sequenced sample was peripheral blood mononuclear cells (PBMCs), obtained at new diagnosis, from a patient treated with antithyroid drugs. The receptors were sampled from a woman under 40 with Graves disease. CDR3s include the opening cysteine and the closing phenylalanine or tryptophan. D genes are given only for firm matches. Clone size is given for some rows only: seen once, a few or many times, or a class if the clone is expanded.

NA	NA	TRBV24-1	TRBJ1-1	CATSDSNTEAFF	TGTGCCACCAGTGATTCTAACACTGAAGCTTTCTTT
NA	once	TRBV11-2	TRBJ2-1	CASSLTADHNEQFF	TGTGCCAGCAGCTTAACGGCGGATCACAATGAGCAGTTCTTC
NA	few	TRBV28	TRBJ1-2	CASSPQDSNYGYTF	TGTGCCAGCAGCCCTCAGGATTCTAACTATGGCTACACCTTC
NA	many	TRBV20-1	TRBJ2-5	CSAERQETQYF	TGCAGTGCTGAGAGGCAAGAGACCCAGTACTTC
TRBD1	NA	TRBV20-1	TRBJ2-4	CSARRDRANIQYF	TGCAGTGCCAGACGGGACAGGGCTAACATTCAGTACTTC
TRBD1	many	TRBV27	TRBJ1-1	CASRTGERDTEAFF	TGTGCCAGCAGGACAGGGGAACGGGACACTGAAGCTTTCTTT
NA	few	TRBV19	TRBJ2-2	CASSFVAAGELFF	TGTGCCAGTAGTTTTGTCGCGGCCGGGGAGCTGTTTTTT
TRBD1	many	TRBV20-1	TRBJ2-5	CSALDRGLETQYF	TGCAGTGCTCTGGACAGGGGGCTTGAGACCCAGTACTTC
TRBD2	NA	TRBV7-6	TRBJ2-7	CASSLLGLAGADEQYF	TGTGCCAGCAGCCTATTGGGACTAGCGGGAGCGGACGAGCAGTACTTC
NA	few	TRBV4-1	TRBJ1-1	CASSQDGRHTEAFF	TGCGCCAGCAGCCAAGATGGGAGACATACTGAAGCTTTCTTT
TRBD1	many	TRBV28	TRBJ1-2	CASSPWGRGRGYGYTF	TGTGCCAGCAGCCCCTGGGGCAGGGGGCGCGGCTATGGCTACACCTTC
NA	many	TRBV2	TRBJ2-7	CASSETYLTEQYF	TGTGCCAGCAGTGAGACGTACCTCACCGAGCAGTACTTC
NA	NA	TRBV28	TRBJ1-4	CASSLRQPRESNEKLFF	TGTGCCAGCAGTTTACGACAGCCGAGGGAGAGTAATGAAAAACTGTTTTTT
TRBD2	NA	TRBV29-1	TRBJ2-3	CSGREGPRGGTDTQYF	TGCAGCGGGCGGGAGGGTCCCAGAGGAGGCACAGATACGCAGTATTTT
NA	few	TRBV6-2/TRBV6-3	TRBJ2-7	CASSEMEGGSYEQYF	TGTGCCAGCAGTGAGATGGAGGGGGGTTCCTACGAGCAGTACTTC
TRBD2	few	TRBV7-6	TRBJ2-3	CASSLYPGLAGASSTDTQYF	TGTGCCAGCAGCTTATATCCGGGACTAGCGGGAGCCTCTAGCACAGATACGCAGTATTTT
TRBD2	NA	TRBV20-1	TRBJ2-7	CSAPPQLAGPHEQYF	TGCAGTGCTCCCCCCCAGCTAGCGGGACCCCACGAGCAGTACTTC
TRBD1	many	TRBV20-1	TRBJ1-1	CSARLRDRGRGAEAFF	TGCAGTGCTAGATTGAGGGACAGGGGGCGAGGCGCTGAAGCTTTCTTT
NA	few	TRBV6-1	TRBJ2-7	CASQRGPTYEQYF	TGTGCCAGTCAACGGGGACCAACCTACGAGCAGTACTTC
NA	few	TRBV7-2	TRBJ2-7	CASSPPNRGATTYEQYF	TGTGCCAGCAGCCCACCTAATCGGGGCGCGACTACCTACGAGCAGTACTTC
TRBD2	few	TRBV20-1	TRBJ2-5	CSALRSGEGGTQYF	TGCAGTGCTCTACGGTCTGGGGAGGGAGGGACCCAGTACTTC
TRBD1	NA	TRBV30	TRBJ1-1	CAWTPRTGLYTEAFF	TGTGCCTGGACACCCAGGACAGGGCTGTACACTGAAGCTTTCTTT
NA	few	TRBV19	TRBJ2-7	CASSMPGQAYEQYF	TGTGCCAGTAGTATGCCCGGACAAGCCTACGAGCAGTACTTC
NA	many	TRBV5-1	TRBJ2-1	CASSFRTSNNEQFF	TGCGCCAGCAGTTTCCGGACGAGTAACAATGAGCAGTTCTTC
NA	NA	TRBV7-9	TRBJ2-7	CASSSGAPPHEQYF	TGTGCCAGCAGCTCCGGGGCCCCTCCCCACGAGCAGTACTTC
TRBD1	NA	TRBV5-1	TRBJ1-4	CASSSATGAAIEKPFF	TGCGCCAGCAGCTCCGCCACAGGGGCGGCAATTGAAAAACCGTTTTTT
NA	many	TRBV28	TRBJ2-1	CASSLATGYNEQFF	TGTGCCAGCAGTTTGGCAACAGGTTACAATGAGCAGTTCTTC
NA	many	TRBV7-2	TRBJ1-1	CASSPGGSLNTEAFF	TGTGCCAGCAGCCCAGGTGGAAGTTTGAACACTGAAGCTTTCTTT
NA	many	TRBV6-1	TRBJ1-4	CASSRWILGEKLFF	TGTGCCAGCAGTCGATGGATCTTGGGTGAAAAACTGTTTTTT
NA	NA	TRBV6-6	TRBJ1-5	CASSYSFSGHQPQHF	TGTGCCAGCAGTTACTCTTTCTCGGGACACCAGCCCCAGCATTTT
TRBD2	NA	TRBV20-1	TRBJ2-7	CSAKGLAGVGEQYF	TGCAGTGCTAAAGGACTAGCGGGAGTAGGGGAGCAGTACTTC
TRBD2	few	TRBV5-1	TRBJ2-2	CASSFGTSVPGELFF	TGCGCCAGCAGCTTCGGGACTAGCGTTCCCGGGGAGCTGTTTTTT
NA	many	TRBV11-3	TRBJ1-1	CASSRGASEAFF	TGTGCCAGCAGCCGCGGAGCCTCTGAAGCTTTCTTT
TRBD1	many	TRBV28	TRBJ2-7	CASSLEGAGYEQYF	TGTGCCAGCAGTTTAGAGGGGGCTGGCTACGAGCAGTACTTC
NA	many	TRBV7-2	TRBJ2-7	CASSFGAGEVYEQYF	TGTGCCAGCAGCTTTGGGGCAGGGGAAGTCTACGAGCAGTACTTC
NA	many	TRBV12-3/TRBV12-4	TRBJ1-1	CASSLVGTLNTEAFF	TGTGCCAGCAGTTTAGTGGGGACTTTAAACACTGAAGCTTTCTTT
NA	NA	TRBV19	TRBJ2-5	CASSSTGLQKGFQYF	TGTGCCAGTAGTTCGACGGGACTCCAGAAGGGGTTCCAGTACTTC
NA	NA	TRBV18	TRBJ2-3	CASSPGRGSDTQYF	TGTGCCAGCTCACCCGGCAGGGGATCGGATACGCAGTATTTT
NA	NA	TRBV5-1	TRBJ2-5	CASSWRGAQETQYF	TGCGCCAGCAGCTGGCGTGGGGCCCAAGAGACCCAGTACTTC
TRBD1	many	TRBV6-2/TRBV6-3	TRBJ1-4	CASSAQGGYEKLFF	TGTGCCAGCAGTGCACAGGGGGGTTATGAAAAACTGTTTTTT
TRBD2	many	TRBV20-1	TRBJ2-2	CSARGGTDTGELFF	TGCAGTGCTAGGGGGGGGACCGACACCGGGGAGCTGTTTTTT
NA	many	TRBV28	TRBJ2-7	CASSFSGPAIYEQYF	TGTGCCAGCAGTTTTAGCGGTCCGGCAATCTACGAGCAGTACTTC